This T cell receptor (beta chain) was sequenced during a study of OX40 agonist ivuxolimab in advanced cancers. A note on the overall study: The costimulatory receptor OX40 (CD134) was targeted by ivuxolimab, a fully human IgG2 agonistic monoclonal antibody. Intravenous ivuxolimab was administered to patients every 2 weeks at six dose levels: 0.01, 0.1, 0.3, 1.5, 3 and 10 mg/kg. Among the roughly 50 dose-escalation patients, about 19 had hepatocellular carcinoma, around 15 melanoma, 9 renal cell carcinoma and 9 head and neck cancer. In the dose-escalation cohort, 75% to 90% of patients were male, and the mean age was 60 years with a range of roughly 20 to 79. Prior anti-PD-1, anti-PD-L1 or anti-CTLA-4 therapy was permitted, and checkpoint inhibitors had been received by less than 45% of dose-escalation patients. Partial responses occurred in three dose-escalation patients, of whom one had hepatocellular carcinoma and two had cutaneous melanoma. Peripheral TCRbeta sequencing aimed to test whether ivuxolimab altered TCR sequence diversity and caused clonal T-cell expansion. The paper describes the monotherapy dose-escalation part (N of about 55 patients) of the phase I trial of ivuxolimab. What the research found in general, with its limitations: Low levels of normalized T-cell clonal expansion were also seen in some nonresponding patients. Which antigens the clonally expanded peripheral T cells were specific for was not determined. At doses of 0.1 to 3.0 mg/kg, clonal expansion of both CD4+ and CD8+ T cells in blood was seen between baseline and week 6. Partial responders in the 0.1-3.0 mg/kg groups had among the lowest normalized peripheral clonal expansion, especially among CD8+ T cells. After ivuxolimab, expanded clones were on average more numerous among CD8+ T cells than among CD4+ T cells.

Sequences MGHDK (CDR1) and SYGVNS (CDR2) are obtained from the germline V gene. The CDR3 covers 17 residues, taking in both the cysteine and the phenylalanine. The entry retains the CDR3 DNA only, 51 bases that are in frame from base 1. Unmatched junction bases come to 9, with V trimmed by 4 bases and J by 5 bases. Patients with autoimmune disease history or receiving systemic immunosuppression were excluded from the trial. Peripheral blood for TCR sequencing was collected from all dose cohorts at baseline, on cycle 4 day 1, and on cycle 7 day 1. The samples were taken from a phase I, first-in-human, multicenter, open-label dose-escalation trial of ivuxolimab. The trial enrolled adults with locally advanced or metastatic head and neck squamous cell, hepatocellular, melanoma or renal cell carcinoma. Before TCR sequencing, CD4+ T cells and CD8+ T cells from peripheral blood were sorted into separate populations.

Genomic DNA was extracted from sorted cells for sequencing of the TCRbeta CDR3 region. TCRbeta CDR3 regions were sequenced using the immunoSEQ Assay. This immuneACCESS table, as held by TCRdb, lists in-frame sequences with V and J called but not all clones. Of the missing ones, under half trace to an unresolved V gene in checked studies; the others have no known cause. The sample profile shows fewer than 45,000 clones; roughly 90% of them were found once. The ten largest clones represent 16% of the sample. This clone was counted a single time. No cognate antigen has been identified for it. No base-level quality is on record; no much larger clone is a single base apart.

This sequence was found in an adult with an advanced solid tumor such as melanoma, head and neck, liver or kidney cancer. Sequencing was performed on CD4+ or CD8+ T cells sorted from blood, taken in a trial of the OX40 agonist ivuxolimab. Recombination connected TRBV25-1 to TRBJ2-1; the junction holds 12 bases that match TRBD2. The CDR3 loop reads CASSVLAGGPGHNEQFF. The nucleotides read TGTGCCAGCAGTGTACTAGCGGGAGGTCCGGGACACAATGAGCAGTTCTTC.